This is a list of T cell receptor beta chains from one sample in a study of shared clonotypes between healthy human individuals. Sequenced by immunoSEQ multiplex PCR; TCRdb stores in-frame clones only, minus some. Among about 110,000 clones listed, around 68% were seen once. The source material was memory CD8+ T cells sorted from blood. The receptor source for this set is a woman in her twenties or thirties in good health. The CDR3 runs from the conserved cysteine through the conserved F or W. Fields, in order: D gene, clone size, J gene, V gene, CDR3 protein, CDR3 DNA. The D gene is left open where the match is weak. Clone size appears in some rows only: once, few, many, or a class for an expanded clone.

>.|.|TRBJ2-3|TRBV5-6
CASSLVGSSDTQYF
TGTGCCAGCAGCTTGGTGGGTTCTTCAGATACGCAGTATTTT
>.|.|TRBJ2-3|TRBV6-1
CASSDRDGSTDTQYF
TGTGCCAGCAGTGACAGGGATGGAAGCACAGATACGCAGTATTTT
>TRBD1|.|TRBJ2-7|TRBV15
CATSRGRDRSYEQYF
TGTGCCACCAGCAGAGGACGGGACAGAAGCTACGAGCAGTACTTC
>.|.|TRBJ2-5|TRBV11-2
CASSLVLGLGQETQYF
TGTGCCAGCAGCTTAGTATTGGGGCTAGGACAAGAGACCCAGTACTTC
>TRBD1|.|TRBJ1-5|TRBV19
CASSPWDSPSNQPQHF
TGTGCCAGTAGCCCATGGGACAGCCCTAGCAATCAGCCCCAGCATTTT
>TRBD2|.|TRBJ2-1|TRBV28
CASRRGVAGGNEQFF
TGTGCCAGCAGGCGAGGGGTAGCGGGAGGCAATGAGCAGTTCTTC
>.|once|TRBJ2-7|TRBV7-8
CASSRKGVWASLTYEQYF
TGTGCCAGCAGCCGAAAGGGGGTCTGGGCTAGTTTAACCTACGAGCAGTACTTC
>TRBD2|many|TRBJ2-7|TRBV5-1
CASSTGTSETYEQYF
TGCGCCAGCAGCACAGGGACTAGCGAGACCTACGAGCAGTACTTC
>TRBD2|few|TRBJ2-5|TRBV10-3
CAPAETSGQETQYF
TGTGCCCCCGCCGAGACTAGCGGCCAAGAGACCCAGTACTTC
>.|.|TRBJ1-4|TRBV28
CASSTPSGVTNEKLFF
TGTGCCAGCAGTACACCCTCAGGGGTAACTAATGAAAAACTGTTTTTT
>TRBD1|few|TRBJ1-5|TRBV7-9
CASSPGGTQPQHF
TGTGCCAGCAGCCCAGGGGGCACTCAGCCCCAGCATTTT
>.|.|TRBJ2-2|TRBV10-2
CASTDTGELFF
TGCGCCAGCACAGACACCGGGGAGCTGTTTTTT
>.|.|TRBJ2-2|TRBV5-1
CASSLPKSDTGELFF
TGCGCCAGCAGTCTCCCAAAGAGCGACACCGGGGAGCTGTTTTTT
>TRBD2|.|TRBJ2-1|TRBV10-1
CASSMSSGSWSEQFF
TGCGCCAGCAGTATGTCTAGCGGGAGCTGGAGTGAGCAGTTCTTC
>TRBD1|once|TRBJ2-1|TRBV12-5
CASGLKPGTAGPYNEQFF
TGTGCTAGTGGTTTGAAGCCCGGGACAGCAGGGCCTTACAATGAGCAGTTCTTC
>TRBD1|.|TRBJ2-7|TRBV27
CASSQGAREQYF
TGTGCCAGCAGTCAGGGGGCGAGGGAGCAGTACTTC
>TRBD2|.|TRBJ2-2|TRBV6-1
CASNDEAGGSGELFF
TGTGCCAGCAACGATGAAGCGGGAGGCTCCGGGGAGCTGTTTTTT
>.|few|TRBJ1-1|TRBV9
CASSVGVFPTEAFF
TGTGCCAGCAGCGTAGGCGTTTTCCCGACTGAAGCTTTCTTT
>TRBD2|many|TRBJ2-7|TRBV20-1
CSGAGGYEQYF
TGCAGCGGAGCGGGAGGGTACGAGCAGTACTTC
>.|.|TRBJ2-7|TRBV10-2
CASIEDSSSHEQYF
TGCGCCAGCATCGAGGACTCTTCAAGTCACGAGCAGTACTTC
>.|few|TRBJ2-7|TRBV2
CASSEGWGSYEQYF
TGTGCCAGCAGTGAGGGGTGGGGCTCTTACGAGCAGTACTTC
>.|.|TRBJ2-6|TRBV28
CASSPTGQSSGANVLTF
TGTGCCAGCAGCCCTACCGGACAGAGCTCTGGGGCCAACGTCCTGACTTTC
>.|once|TRBJ2-1|TRBV11-2
CASTSLQGTLNEQFF
TGTGCCAGCACTAGCCTACAGGGAACTTTGAATGAGCAGTTCTTC
>TRBD1|.|TRBJ2-7|TRBV7-2
CASSSTRQGHEQYF
TGTGCCAGCAGCTCCACCCGACAGGGCCACGAGCAGTACTTC
>.|.|TRBJ2-7|TRBV5-6
CASSLGRGPRYEQYF
TGTGCCAGCAGCTTGGGCCGGGGGCCTCGCTACGAGCAGTACTTC
>.|.|TRBJ2-5|TRBV10-3
CAISDPSGETQYF
TGTGCCATCAGTGATCCCTCGGGGGAGACCCAGTACTTC
>TRBD2|once|TRBJ2-5|TRBV27
CASSLSAGGTQYF
TGTGCCAGCAGTTTATCGGCGGGGGGGACCCAGTACTTC
>TRBD1|.|TRBJ2-1|TRBV7-8
CASSFTGTGAYNEQFF
TGTGCCAGCAGCTTCACCGGGACAGGCGCCTACAATGAGCAGTTCTTC
>TRBD2|.|TRBJ2-7|TRBV7-2
CASSSAGLAGGYEQYF
TGTGCCAGCAGCTCAGCGGGATTAGCGGGGGGCTACGAGCAGTACTTC
>.|few|TRBJ1-2|TRBV27
CASSLFPDSYGYTF
TGTGCCAGCAGTTTATTCCCGGACAGTTATGGCTACACCTTC
>.|.|TRBJ2-7|TRBV7-9
CASSTGMAYEQYF
TGTGCCAGCAGTACGGGCATGGCCTACGAGCAGTACTTC
>.|many|TRBJ2-2|TRBV11-2
CASSPRLVESTGELFF
TGTGCCAGCAGCCCGCGACTAGTCGAAAGTACCGGGGAGCTGTTTTTT
>TRBD2|.|TRBJ2-3|TRBV9
CASGLAGGSDTQYF
TGTGCCAGCGGACTAGCGGGAGGTTCAGATACGCAGTATTTT
>TRBD1|.|TRBJ2-7|TRBV27
CASSPSTGADYEQYF
TGTGCCAGCAGTCCATCTACAGGGGCGGACTACGAGCAGTACTTC
>.|.|TRBJ2-7|TRBV5-1
CASSPQPHYEQYF
TGCGCCAGCAGCCCCCAGCCGCACTACGAGCAGTACTTC
>.|.|TRBJ1-1|TRBV28
CASSLEQNTEAFF
TGTGCCAGCAGTCTGGAGCAGAACACTGAAGCTTTCTTT
>.|few|TRBJ2-1|TRBV5-5
CASSLPTNEQFF
TGTGCCAGCAGCCTACCCACCAATGAGCAGTTCTTC
>.|.|TRBJ2-3|TRBV6-5
CASIGPDTQYF
TGTGCCAGCATCGGCCCAGATACGCAGTATTTT
>TRBD2|.|TRBJ2-3|TRBV6-1
CASSEGSGLGADTQYF
TGTGCCAGCAGTGAAGGGTCGGGACTAGGGGCGGATACGCAGTATTTT
>.|.|TRBJ1-1|TRBV5-1
CASSLEQVNTEAFF
TGCGCCAGCAGCTTGGAACAAGTGAACACTGAAGCTTTCTTT
>TRBD2|few|TRBJ2-7|TRBV7-8
CASSLVAGVSYEQYF
TGTGCCAGCAGCTTAGTGGCGGGAGTGAGCTACGAGCAGTACTTC
>TRBD2|few|TRBJ2-5|TRBV25-1
CASTSSGNLRKTQYF
TGTGCCAGTACCTCTAGCGGAAACCTCAGGAAGACCCAGTACTTC
>.|.|TRBJ2-3|TRBV7-9
CASSFGVRILTDTQYF
TGTGCCAGCAGCTTTGGTGTCCGGATCCTCACAGATACGCAGTATTTT
>.|.|TRBJ2-7|TRBV7-6
CANEYEQYF
TGTGCCAACGAATACGAGCAGTACTTC
>.|few|TRBJ2-2|TRBV6-4
CASKEGPAGELFF
TGTGCCAGTAAAGAAGGGCCCGCCGGGGAGCTGTTTTTT
>.|few|TRBJ2-3|TRBV6-4
CARIGIGSTDTQYF
TGTGCCAGAATTGGAATAGGAAGCACAGATACGCAGTATTTT
>.|.|TRBJ2-7|TRBV5-6
CASSANREMTYEQYF
TGTGCCAGCAGCGCTAACAGGGAAATGACTTACGAGCAGTACTTC
>TRBD1|.|TRBJ2-2|TRBV5-4
CASSLGQGGTGELFF
TGTGCCAGCAGCCTGGGACAGGGGGGCACCGGGGAGCTGTTTTTT
>.|.|TRBJ2-1|TRBV12-5
CASGSFGGDNEQFF
TGTGCTAGTGGTTCCTTCGGGGGTGACAATGAGCAGTTCTTC
>.|.|TRBJ2-1|TRBV7-2
CASVGSGEVKDSYNEQFF
TGTGCCAGCGTTGGGTCTGGGGAGGTGAAGGACAGCTACAATGAGCAGTTCTTC
>.|.|TRBJ2-3|TRBV6-1
CASSPLIDSTDTQYF
TGTGCCAGCAGTCCGCTTATTGACAGCACAGATACGCAGTATTTT